Listed below are T cell receptor beta chains from one sample, sequenced in a study of OX40 agonist ivuxolimab in advanced cancers. TCRdb keeps only in-frame clones here, not all; method: immunoSEQ multiplex PCR. Among 50,000 or so clones listed, approximately 90% were seen once. The specimen comprised CD4+ or CD8+ T cells sorted from blood, sampled in a trial of the OX40 agonist ivuxolimab. Receptors originate from an adult with an advanced solid tumor such as melanoma, head and neck, liver or kidney cancer. Both conserved end residues are part of each CDR3. Fields, in order: V gene, CDR3 protein.

TRBV28,CASSLPHSPLHF
TRBV11-3,CASRGGGEQYF
TRBV6-6,CASSYDSYNEQFF
TRBV10-2,CASSGLAGVQETQYF
TRBV29-1,CSAGGGSADTQYF
TRBV4-1,CASQPRSGDKNIQYF
TRBV19,CASSIGVGAGAFTDTQYF
TRBV4-1,CASSHASGGLFSGNTIYF
TRBV7-2,CASSLSGTLQETQYF
TRBV5-1,CASSLGQGMDTIYF
TRBV4-1,CASSPYPGANVLTF
TRBV7-2,CASSSSGVLQFF
TRBV11-2,CASSPTTGRRNYGYTF
TRBV6-1,CASSESLSSYNEQFF
TRBV2,CASRQGPSYEQYF
TRBV7-3,CASSAGGGRTYNEQFF
TRBV18,CASSARQGLISGYTF
TRBV9,CASSPRTGTDTQYF
TRBV5-1,CASTLTGENTEAFF
TRBV19,CASDPGQRNIQYF
TRBV6-1,CASCRGKNYGYTF
TRBV9,CASSPWTSGNNEQFF
TRBV19,CASSKQGYEQYF
TRBV7-3,CASSLFKVYEQYF
TRBV5-1,CASSLEGTGLSYEQYF
TRBV5-6,CASSLVAAKETQYF
TRBV15,CATSRDRWGQETQYF
TRBV11-2,CASSSQGNTEAFF
TRBV5-1,CASSTGTFSSYEQYF
TRBV5-4,CASSSPNTEAFF
TRBV13,CASSLVGQGAWYEQYF
TRBV7-9,CASSLSGGAGAFF
TRBV19,CASSPLPGRGELFF
TRBV29-1,CSVEGDRELLTSTDTQYF
TRBV7-8,CASSNIRAGTTEAFF
TRBV6-1,CASSEGASPYSNQPQHF
TRBV2,CASSDSSTGELFF
TRBV13,CASSPRGLPFYEQYF
TRBV28,CASSTPGAGHQETQYF
TRBV6-1,CASSAPDRLETQYF
TRBV19,CASSPGTDSYNEQFF
TRBV9,CASSVRSGNNYGYTF
TRBV7-9,CASSLEGTYNEQFF
TRBV6-1,CASSEDQGVSYEQYF
TRBV18,CASSPKLTTGELFF
TRBV23-1,CASSQVLGASGNYGYTF
TRBV11-2,CASSPIGRLRDTDEQFF
TRBV7-8,CASTRQGVGKLFF
TRBV7-9,CASSFRDRVYGYTF
TRBV9,CASSTPRDTQYF
TRBV27,CASSLSSLAGEYEQYF
TRBV28,CASTEQGNYGYTF
TRBV7-2,CASSFGASKHNEQFF
TRBV4-1,CASRAINGQTEAFF